This TCR beta chain was recovered during a study of shared clonotypes between healthy human individuals. The V end was cut by 8 bases, the J end by 0 bases, with 16 bases between. Looked up from germline, CDR1 is MDHEN and CDR2 is SYDVKM. The CDR3 covers 15 residues. As originally analysed: Filtering differed since immunoSEQ provided only junctions, with no quality scores. Generated by immunoSEQ multiplex PCR, the TCRdb table keeps only in-frame clones and is missing some. Clonal size and the V and J genes are those of that table, whereas D and trimming came from the DNA. This sample has hundreds of thousands of clones, with around 77% found just once.

This receptor was identified in a woman in her thirties or forties in good health. Some clones in this sample may be carry-over from other donors' samples. The V and J genes are TRBV28 and TRBJ1-2; D not resolved. The sequencing sample was made of PBMCs. The DNA of the CDR3 is TGTGCCAGCTGGACCCGAGCAGGCTCTAACTATGGCTACACCTTC. Protein product: CASWTRAGSNYGYTF.